This T cell receptor (beta chain) was sequenced for a study of identifying expanded T cells in peripheral blood. Study-wide points: Over about two and four weeks, about 16 and 19 clones changed, versus more than 1 between replicates. Variance in clone template counts between approximately 2-week samples significantly increased with total template count across all healthy donors.

Sequencing was performed with immunoSEQ multiplex PCR; in TCRdb, only in-frame clones are kept and a portion is missing. The repertoire holds about 91,000 clones, with around nine tenths as singletons. During the collection period, no donor immune events like infections were recorded. CDR3 length: 12 amino acids. V lost 3 bases to trimming and J lost 4 bases, with 6 bases between them. Germline CDR1 reads KGHSH; CDR2 reads LQKENI. Notes on this clone: Antigen unknown.

This receptor was taken from a person between 18 and 75 years old in good health. Sequencing input: blood. V is TRBV18 and J is TRBJ2-5; no definite D call. The CDR3, as DNA: TGTGCCAGCTCACCGAATGGAGAGACCCAGTACTTC. It encodes CASSPNGETQYF.